This TCR beta chain was sequenced in a study of T-cell memory formation after mild COVID-19. This clonotype was seen more than once but under ten times. Its antigen is undetermined. The CDR3 is 15 amino acids. Trimming stripped 5 bases from V and 4 bases from J, with 17 bases between. CDR1 is SGDLS, CDR2 YYNGEE, per germline. TCRdb processed the 5' RACE reads anew with MiXCR; each CDR3 protein has one entry. This sample carries 70,000 to 100,000 distinct CDR3 sequences, less than 15% of them seen once, and the ten largest clones take over 25%. Notes on the study in general: Clones contracting day 15 to 85 were balanced CD4/CD8; later expanders leaned CD4+. A subset of responding clones appeared in pre-infection memory, suggesting cross-reactive memory joined.

The chain has TRBV9 and TRBJ2-3; D might be TRBD1 or TRBD2, each matching 5 bases. This TCR came from an adult woman who had mild COVID-19 (a few samples of this study predate the infection). Cell type and time point are not known. Sequencing was carried out using PBMCs or a T cell subset sorted from them (not recorded which). The CDR3: CASSETGTNSDTQYF. The DNA of the CDR3 is TGTGCCAGCAGTGAAACCGGGACCAACTCAGATACGCAGTATTTT.